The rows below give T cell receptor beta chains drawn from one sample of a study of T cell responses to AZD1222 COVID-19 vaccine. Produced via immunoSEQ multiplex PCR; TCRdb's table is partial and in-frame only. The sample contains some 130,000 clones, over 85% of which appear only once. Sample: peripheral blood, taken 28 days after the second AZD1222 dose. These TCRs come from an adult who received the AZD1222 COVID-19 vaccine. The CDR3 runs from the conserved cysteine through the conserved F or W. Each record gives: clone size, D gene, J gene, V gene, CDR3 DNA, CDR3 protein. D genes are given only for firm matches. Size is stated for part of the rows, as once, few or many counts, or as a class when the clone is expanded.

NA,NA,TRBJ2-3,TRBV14,TGTGCCAGCAGCGCCCGGACTGGTAGCACAGATACGCAGTATTTT,CASSARTGSTDTQYF
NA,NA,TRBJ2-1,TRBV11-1,TGTGCCAGCAGCTTAGTCCGGGACACCCACAATGAGCAGTTCTTC,CASSLVRDTHNEQFF
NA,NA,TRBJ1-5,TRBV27,TGTGCCAGCAGTATGGGACAATTCAGCAATCAGCCCCAGCATTTT,CASSMGQFSNQPQHF
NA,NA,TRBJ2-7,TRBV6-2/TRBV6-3,TGTGCCAGCAGCGCCCCGGACACAGTGCGGGAGCAGTACTTC,CASSAPDTVREQYF
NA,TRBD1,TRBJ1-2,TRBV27,TGTGCCAGCAGTCCCGGGACAGGGGTTAACCATGGCTACACCTTC,CASSPGTGVNHGYTF
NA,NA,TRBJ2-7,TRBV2,TGTGCCAGCATATACAGTCGAGGCGAGCAGTACTTC,CASIYSRGEQYF
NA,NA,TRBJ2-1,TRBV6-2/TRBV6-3,TGTGCCAGCAGTCTCTACAATGAGCAGTTCTTC,CASSLYNEQFF
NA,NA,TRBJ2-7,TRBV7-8,TGTGCCAGCAGCTTCCAGGACGGGGCCTACGAGCAGTACTTC,CASSFQDGAYEQYF
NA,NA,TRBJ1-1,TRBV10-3,TGTGCCATCAGTGAGGAGGCGGGCACTGAAGCTTTCTTT,CAISEEAGTEAFF
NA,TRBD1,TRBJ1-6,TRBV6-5,TGTGCCAGCGGGCGGGGACAGGCGGCGTATTCACCCCTCCACTTT,CASGRGQAAYSPLHF
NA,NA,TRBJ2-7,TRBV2,TGTGCCAGCAGGGACGACCATGGGGCCCGGTCCTACGAGCAGTACTTC,CASRDDHGARSYEQYF
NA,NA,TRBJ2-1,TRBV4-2,TGTGCCAGCAGCCAAGAAATTTTCGACTACCTAGGAAACAATGAGCAGTTCTTC,CASSQEIFDYLGNNEQFF
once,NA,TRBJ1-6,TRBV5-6,TGTGCCAGCAGCTTGGGGGTTGGTAATTCACCCCTCCACTTT,CASSLGVGNSPLHF
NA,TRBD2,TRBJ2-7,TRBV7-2,TGTGCCAGCAGCTTAGCCGCCGGGGGGTGGTCCTACGAGCAGTACTTC,CASSLAAGGWSYEQYF
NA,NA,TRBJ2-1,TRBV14,TGTGCCAGCAGCCGTAGCGGAGAGTACAATGAGCAGTTCTTC,CASSRSGEYNEQFF
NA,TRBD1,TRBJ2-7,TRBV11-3,TGTGCCAGCAGCGAAGACAGGGGTAACTACGAGCAGTACTTC,CASSEDRGNYEQYF
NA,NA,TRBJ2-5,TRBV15,TGTGCCACCAGCAGAGGGGAGGAGCCCCCATACTTC,CATSRGEEPPYF
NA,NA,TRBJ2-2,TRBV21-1,TGTGCCAGCAGCTCGGACTACAGGCGATATGGCGGGGAGCTGTTTTTT,CASSSDYRRYGGELFF
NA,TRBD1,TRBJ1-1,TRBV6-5,TGTGCCAGCAGGTATTCCGGGACAGGGAACACTGAAGCTTTCTTT,CASRYSGTGNTEAFF
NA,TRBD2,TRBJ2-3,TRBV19,TGTGCCAGTAGTCATCTAGCGGGGGGGATAGATACGCAGTATTTT,CASSHLAGGIDTQYF
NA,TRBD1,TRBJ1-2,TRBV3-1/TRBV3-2,TGTGCCAGCAGCCTGACAGGGGTAGACTACACCTTC,CASSLTGVDYTF
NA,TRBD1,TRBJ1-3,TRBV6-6,TGTGCCAGCAGTTACGCCAGAGGGGGCAGGAACACCATATATTTT,CASSYARGGRNTIYF
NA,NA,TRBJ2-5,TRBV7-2,TGTGCCAGCAGCTTAGAGTCAGCGGGTAGGGAGACCCAGTACTTC,CASSLESAGRETQYF